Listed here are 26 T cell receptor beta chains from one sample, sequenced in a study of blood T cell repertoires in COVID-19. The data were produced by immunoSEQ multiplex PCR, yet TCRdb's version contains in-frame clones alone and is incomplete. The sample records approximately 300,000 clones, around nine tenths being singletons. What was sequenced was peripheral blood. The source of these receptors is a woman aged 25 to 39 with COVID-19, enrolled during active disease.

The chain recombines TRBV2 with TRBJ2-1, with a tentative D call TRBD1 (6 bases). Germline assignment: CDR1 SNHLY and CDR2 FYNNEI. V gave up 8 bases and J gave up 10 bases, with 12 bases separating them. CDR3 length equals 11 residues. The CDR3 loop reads CASRDNGEQFF. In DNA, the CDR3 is TGTGCCAGCCGGGACAACGGCGAGCAGTTCTTC.

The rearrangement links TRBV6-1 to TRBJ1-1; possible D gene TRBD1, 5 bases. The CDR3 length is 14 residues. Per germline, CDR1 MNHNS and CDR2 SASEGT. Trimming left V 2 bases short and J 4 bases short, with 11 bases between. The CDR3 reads CASSEMEGLTEAFF. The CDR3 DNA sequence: TGTGCCAGCAGTGAAATGGAGGGGCTCACTGAAGCTTTCTTT.

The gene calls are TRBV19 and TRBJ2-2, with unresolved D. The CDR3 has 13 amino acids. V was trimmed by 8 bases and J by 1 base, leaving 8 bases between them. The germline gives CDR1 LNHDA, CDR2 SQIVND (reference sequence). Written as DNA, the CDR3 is TGTGCCAGTGCTGCAGGGAACACCGGGGAGCTGTTTTTT. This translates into CASAAGNTGELFF.

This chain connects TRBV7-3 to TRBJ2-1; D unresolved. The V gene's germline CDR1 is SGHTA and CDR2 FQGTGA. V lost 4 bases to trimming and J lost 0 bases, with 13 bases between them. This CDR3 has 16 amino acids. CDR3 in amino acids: CASSSPPLGSYNEQFF. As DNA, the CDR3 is TGTGCCAGCAGCTCCCCCCCCCTAGGCTCCTACAATGAGCAGTTCTTC.

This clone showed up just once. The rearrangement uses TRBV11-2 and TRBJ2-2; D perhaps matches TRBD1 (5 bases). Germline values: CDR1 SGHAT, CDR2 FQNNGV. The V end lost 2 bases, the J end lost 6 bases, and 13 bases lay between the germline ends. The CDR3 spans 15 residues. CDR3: CASSLIQGRPGELFF. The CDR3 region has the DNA TGTGCCAGCAGCTTAATCCAGGGTAGGCCCGGGGAGCTGTTTTTT.

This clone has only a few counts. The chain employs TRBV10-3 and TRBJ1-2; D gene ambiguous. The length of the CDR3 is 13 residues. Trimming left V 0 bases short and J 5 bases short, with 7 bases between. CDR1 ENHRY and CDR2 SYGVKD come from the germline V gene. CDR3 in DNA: TGTGCCATCAGTGAGTCGAGAGTTTATGGCTACACCTTC. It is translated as CAISESRVYGYTF.

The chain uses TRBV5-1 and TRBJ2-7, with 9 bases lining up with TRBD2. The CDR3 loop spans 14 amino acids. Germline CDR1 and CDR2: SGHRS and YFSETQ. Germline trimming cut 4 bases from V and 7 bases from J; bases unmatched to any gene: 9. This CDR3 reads CASSTRLAAAEQYF. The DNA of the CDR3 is TGCGCCAGCAGCACAAGACTAGCGGCAGCGGAGCAGTACTTC.

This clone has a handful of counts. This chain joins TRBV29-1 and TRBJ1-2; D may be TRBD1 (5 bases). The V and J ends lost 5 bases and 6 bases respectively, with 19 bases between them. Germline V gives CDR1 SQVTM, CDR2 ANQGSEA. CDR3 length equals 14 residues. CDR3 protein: CSVIPIGQGNGYTF. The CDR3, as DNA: TGCAGCGTTATCCCCATAGGGCAGGGAAATGGCTACACCTTC.

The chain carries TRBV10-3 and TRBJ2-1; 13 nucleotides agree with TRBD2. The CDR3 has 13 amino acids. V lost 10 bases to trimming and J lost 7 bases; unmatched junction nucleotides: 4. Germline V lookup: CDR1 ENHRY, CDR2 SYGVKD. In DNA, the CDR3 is TGTGCCACCCGGACTAGCGGGAGTAATGAGCAGTTCTTC. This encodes CATRTSGSNEQFF.

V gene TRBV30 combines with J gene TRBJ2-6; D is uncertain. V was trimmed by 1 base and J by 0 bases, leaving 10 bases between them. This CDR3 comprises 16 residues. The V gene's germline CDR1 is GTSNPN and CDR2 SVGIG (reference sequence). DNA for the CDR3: TGTGCCTGGAGTGCCACCCTAACCTCTGGGGCCAACGTCCTGACTTTC. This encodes CAWSATLTSGANVLTF.

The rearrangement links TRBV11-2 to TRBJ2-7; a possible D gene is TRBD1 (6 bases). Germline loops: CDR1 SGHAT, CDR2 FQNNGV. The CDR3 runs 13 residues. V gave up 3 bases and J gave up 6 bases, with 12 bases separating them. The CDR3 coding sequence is TGTGCCAGCAGCTTTAACCCAGGGGTCGAGCAGTACTTC. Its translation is CASSFNPGVEQYF.

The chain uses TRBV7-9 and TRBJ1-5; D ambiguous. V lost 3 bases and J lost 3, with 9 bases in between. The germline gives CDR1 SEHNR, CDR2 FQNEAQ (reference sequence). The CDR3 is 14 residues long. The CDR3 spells CASSFSGTNQPQHF. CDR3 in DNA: TGTGCCAGCAGCTTTTCAGGCACCAATCAGCCCCAGCATTTT.

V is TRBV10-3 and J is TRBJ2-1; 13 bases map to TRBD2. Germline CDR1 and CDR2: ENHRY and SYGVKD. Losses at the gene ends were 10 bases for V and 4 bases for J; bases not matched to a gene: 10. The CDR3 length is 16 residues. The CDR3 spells CATCPGTSGVYNEQFF. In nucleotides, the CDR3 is TGTGCCACCTGTCCCGGGACTAGCGGGGTTTACAATGAGCAGTTCTTC.

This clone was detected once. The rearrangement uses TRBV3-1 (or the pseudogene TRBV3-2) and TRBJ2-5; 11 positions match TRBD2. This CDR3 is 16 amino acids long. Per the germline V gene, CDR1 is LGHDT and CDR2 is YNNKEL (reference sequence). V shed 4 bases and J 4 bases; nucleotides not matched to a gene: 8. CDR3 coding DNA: TGTGCCAGCAGCCGGAGGGCACTAGCGGGAGCAGAGACCCAGTACTTC. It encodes CASSRRALAGAETQYF.

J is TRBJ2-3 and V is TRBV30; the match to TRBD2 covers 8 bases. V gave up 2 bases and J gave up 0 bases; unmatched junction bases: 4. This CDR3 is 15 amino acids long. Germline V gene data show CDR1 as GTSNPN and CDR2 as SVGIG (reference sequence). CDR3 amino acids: CAWSPGLGSTDTQYF. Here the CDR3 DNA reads TGTGCCTGGAGTCCGGGACTAGGTAGCACAGATACGCAGTATTTT.

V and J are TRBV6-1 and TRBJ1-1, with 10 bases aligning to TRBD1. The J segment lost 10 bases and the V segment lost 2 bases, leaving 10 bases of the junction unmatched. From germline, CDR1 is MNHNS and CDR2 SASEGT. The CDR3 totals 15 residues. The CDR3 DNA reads TGTGCCAGCAGTGAATTTGACAGGGGGCCTTTGACAGCTTTCTTT. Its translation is CASSEFDRGPLTAFF.

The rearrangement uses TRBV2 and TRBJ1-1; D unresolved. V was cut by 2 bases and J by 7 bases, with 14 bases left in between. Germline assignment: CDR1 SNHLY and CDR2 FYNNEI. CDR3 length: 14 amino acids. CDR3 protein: CASSEQGSLGEAFF. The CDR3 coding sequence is TGTGCCAGCAGTGAACAAGGGAGTTTGGGTGAAGCTTTCTTT.

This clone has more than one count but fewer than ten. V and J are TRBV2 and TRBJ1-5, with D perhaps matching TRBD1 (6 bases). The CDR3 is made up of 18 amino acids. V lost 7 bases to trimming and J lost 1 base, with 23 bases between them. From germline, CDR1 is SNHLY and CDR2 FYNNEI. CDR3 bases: TGTGCCAGCAATCCTCACAGGGTCGGGGTGGGGAGCAATCAGCCCCAGCATTTT. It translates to CASNPHRVGVGSNQPQHF.

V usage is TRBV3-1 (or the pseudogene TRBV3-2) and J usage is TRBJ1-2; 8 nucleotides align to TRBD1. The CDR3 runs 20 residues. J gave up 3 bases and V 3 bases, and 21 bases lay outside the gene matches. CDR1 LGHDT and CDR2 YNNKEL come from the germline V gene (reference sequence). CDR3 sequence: CASSHRRADREAGLDYGYTF. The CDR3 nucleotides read TGTGCCAGCAGCCACCGCCGAGCGGACAGGGAAGCCGGGTTGGACTATGGCTACACCTTC.

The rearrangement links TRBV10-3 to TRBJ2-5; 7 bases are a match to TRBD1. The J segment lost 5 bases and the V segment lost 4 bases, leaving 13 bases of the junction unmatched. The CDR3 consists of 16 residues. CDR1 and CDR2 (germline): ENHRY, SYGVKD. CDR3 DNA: TGTGCCATCAGTGCGGCTAGACAGGGCAGAGGGGAGACCCAGTACTTC. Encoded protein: CAISAARQGRGETQYF.

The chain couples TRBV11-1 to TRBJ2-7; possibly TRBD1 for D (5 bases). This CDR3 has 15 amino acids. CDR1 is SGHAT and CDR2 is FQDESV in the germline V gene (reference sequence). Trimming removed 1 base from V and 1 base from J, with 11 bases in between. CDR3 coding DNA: TGTGCCAGCAGCTTAGGGAGACAGAGATCCTACGAGCAGTACTTC. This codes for CASSLGRQRSYEQYF.

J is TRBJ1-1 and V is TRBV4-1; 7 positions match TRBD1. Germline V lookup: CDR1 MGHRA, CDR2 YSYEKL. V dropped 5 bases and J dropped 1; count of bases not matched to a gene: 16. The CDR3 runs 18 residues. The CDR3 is CASSYREGAIKTNTEAFF. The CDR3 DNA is TGCGCCAGCAGCTATCGGGAGGGGGCCATTAAAACGAACACTGAAGCTTTCTTT.

The DNA for the CDR3 is TGTGCCAGTAGTGCCCCACAGGGACTGAACACTGAAGCTTTCTTT. It codes for CASSAPQGLNTEAFF. This chain connects TRBV19 to TRBJ1-1, with D maybe TRBD1 (6 bases). CDR3 length equals 15 residues. Trimming stripped 5 bases from V and 0 bases from J, with 13 bases between. The germline V gene encodes CDR1 LNHDA and CDR2 SQIVND (reference sequence).

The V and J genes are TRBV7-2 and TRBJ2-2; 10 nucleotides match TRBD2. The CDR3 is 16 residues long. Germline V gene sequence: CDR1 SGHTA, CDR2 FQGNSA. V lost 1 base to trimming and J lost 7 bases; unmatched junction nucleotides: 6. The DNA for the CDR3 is TGTGCCAGCAGCTTAGAGGGAGCGGGAGGGAGCGGGGAGCTGTTTTTT. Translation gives CASSLEGAGGSGELFF. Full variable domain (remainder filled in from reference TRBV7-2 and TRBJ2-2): GAGVSQSPSNKVTEKGKDVELRCDPISGHTALYWYRQSLGQGLEFLIYFQGNSAPDKSGLPSDRFSAERTGGSVSTLTIQRTQQEDSAVYLCASSLEGAGGSGELFFGEGSRLTVL.

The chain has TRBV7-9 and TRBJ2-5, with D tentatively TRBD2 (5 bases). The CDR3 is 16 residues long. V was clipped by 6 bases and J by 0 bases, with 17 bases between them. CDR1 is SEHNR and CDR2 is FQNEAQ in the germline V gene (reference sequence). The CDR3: CASSLSLAEYQETQYF. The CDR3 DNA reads TGTGCCAGCAGTTTATCTCTAGCAGAGTACCAAGAGACCCAGTACTTC.

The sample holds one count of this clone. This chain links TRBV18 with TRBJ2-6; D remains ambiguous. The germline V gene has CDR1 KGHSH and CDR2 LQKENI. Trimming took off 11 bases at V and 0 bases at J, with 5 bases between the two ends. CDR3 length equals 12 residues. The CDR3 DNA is TGTGCCTCGTCCTCTGGGGCCAACGTCCTGACTTTC. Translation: CASSSGANVLTF.